These T cell receptor beta chains were read from a single sample in a study of T cells expressing NK-cell markers. Each CDR3 protein gets one entry in TCRdb, which reprocessed the 5' RACE reads and gives no DNA. This listing includes 500,000 or so distinct CDR3 sequences. Material: blood T cells: a sorted CD56 or NKG2C T cell subset, CD4+ or CD8+ T cells, or bulk PBMC T cells (not recorded which). The receptors originated from a man between 18 and 29 years old in good health. Each CDR3 is given with its conserved first and last residue.

TRBV20-1	TRBJ1-5	CSAGGRRGLTQHF
TRBV10-3	TRBJ2-7	CAIRDNYEQYF
TRBV28	TRBJ2-1	CASSTGNYNEQFF
TRBV2	TRBJ2-2	CASSEEDSWKAGELFF
TRBV5-1	TRBJ1-1	CASSPWGRGVSNTEAFF
TRBV7-8	TRBJ2-7	CASRPPDRSSYEQYF
TRBV20-1	TRBJ2-5	CSANGQKTGETQYF
TRBV7-8	TRBJ2-4	CASSPGTGLLYIQYF
TRBV20-1	TRBJ2-1	CSALHDSYNEQFF
TRBV20-1	TRBJ2-5	CSARETTGYQETQYF
TRBV29-1	TRBJ1-1	CSGRTGGLGEAFF
TRBV20-1	TRBJ2-3	CSAREAVAAFTDTQYF
TRBV7-3	TRBJ2-1	CASSQKHQAGVPHNEQFF
TRBV18	TRBJ2-3	CASSPSVRDWTDTQYF
TRBV28	TRBJ2-6	CAGSTGGANVLTF
TRBV7-9	TRBJ1-2	CASSLGPDRRNGYTF
TRBV29-1	TRBJ1-5	CSVEGEGHQPQHF
TRBV19	TRBJ2-5	CASSIPGGSETQYF
TRBV18	TRBJ1-1	CASSPRQGDEAFF
TRBV27	TRBJ1-6	CASSLSPRGDNSPLHF
TRBV23-1	TRBJ2-1	CASSQRWLAGASPPDNEQFF
TRBV20-1	TRBJ2-1	CSAKGKKGTFYNEQFF
TRBV7-9	TRBJ2-7	CASSFTPLAGGRDEQYF
TRBV6-4	TRBJ2-1	CASIRNGRALNEQFF
TRBV14	TRBJ2-1	CASSITSGSYNEQFF
TRBV9	TRBJ2-1	CASSVEQGLSSYNEQFF
TRBV7-8	TRBJ2-1	CASSLSAGVTEQFF
TRBV12-3/TRBV12-4	TRBJ2-5	CASTDRGGVNPQETQYF
TRBV12-3/TRBV12-4	TRBJ2-5	CASTQTMEETQYF
TRBV27	TRBJ2-7	CASSFSTGLLDEQYF
TRBV10-3	TRBJ1-3	CAISESNRPGTIYF
TRBV20-1	TRBJ2-4	CSARENMGRGQGKNIQYF
TRBV11-2	TRBJ2-7	CASSLVNRVKDEQYF
TRBV7-2	TRBJ1-6	CASSRATGRKNSPLHF
TRBV4-3	TRBJ2-2	CASSQDRAGYWMGELFF
TRBV6-5	TRBJ2-7	CASSYSKSGSSYEQYF
TRBV20-1	TRBJ2-2	CSAMDSSGELFF
TRBV12-3/TRBV12-4	TRBJ2-5	CASSRTSGMQETQYF
TRBV11-3	TRBJ2-3	CASSLEITTGADTQYF